Each of the 22 T cell receptor beta chains below was sequenced from the same sample in a study of blood T cell repertoires in COVID-19. Profiled with immunoSEQ multiplex PCR; TCRdb holds only in-frame clones, not every one. This repertoire shows approximately 280,000 clones, 90% found once; its top ten account for roughly 1.6%. Sample: PBMCs or T cells enriched from blood (not recorded which). The receptors shown here come from a woman between 18 and 29 years old with acute COVID-19.

The chain joins TRBV27 to TRBJ2-7, with TRBD2 identical over 8 bases. The J segment lost 1 base and the V segment lost 7 bases, leaving 15 bases of the junction unmatched. The CDR3 loop spans 17 amino acids. Germline loops: CDR1 MNHEY, CDR2 SMNVEV (reference sequence). The CDR3 loop reads CASNSGSGRRESYEQYF. CDR3 bases: TGTGCCAGCAATTCAGGCAGCGGGAGAAGAGAATCCTACGAGCAGTACTTC.

The rearrangement joins TRBV28 to TRBJ2-6; TRBD1 matches 7 bases. J lost 2 bases, V lost 5 bases, and 3 bases had no gene match. The CDR3 spans 15 residues. CDR1 and CDR2 (germline): MDHEN, SYDVKM. The CDR3 spells CASSLDRAGANVLTF. The DNA of the CDR3 is TGTGCCAGCAGTCTTGACAGGGCTGGGGCCAACGTCCTGACTTTC.

This clone was recorded only once. This chain links TRBV6-5 with TRBJ2-1; 8 bases align to TRBD1. This CDR3 region has 15 residues. Germline lookup yields CDR1 MNHEY and CDR2 SVGAGI. Trimming at V came to 6 bases and at J to 5 bases, leaving 9 bases not matched to a gene. In DNA form, the CDR3 reads TGTGCCAGCAGGACTCTCGGGACAGGCCACAATGAGCAGTTCTTC. The encoded protein is CASRTLGTGHNEQFF.

The J gene is TRBJ2-6, the V gene TRBV5-1, with TRBD2 identical over 7 bases. Germline loops: CDR1 SGHRS, CDR2 YFSETQ. The CDR3 has 17 residues. The V segment lost 1 base and the J segment 2 bases; nucleotides outside the gene matches: 6. The CDR3 sequence is CASSLNLLAAGANVLTF. The CDR3 bases are TGCGCCAGCAGCTTGAACCTCCTAGCGGCTGGGGCCAACGTCCTGACTTTC. Complete variable domain (other parts from reference TRBV5-1 and TRBJ2-6): KAGVTQTPRYLIKTRGQQVTLSCSPISGHRSVSWYQQTPGQGLQFLFEYFSETQRNKGNFPGRFSGRQFSNSRSEMNVSTLELGDSALYLCASSLNLLAAGANVLTFGAGSRLTVL.

The rearrangement uses TRBV18 and TRBJ2-1, with 10 bases identical to TRBD2. CDR1 and CDR2 from the germline V gene are KGHSH and LQKENI. The V gene end was trimmed by 4 bases and the J gene end by 6 bases; junction bases not matched to a gene: 12. This CDR3 has 17 residues. The CDR3 DNA follows: TGTGCCAGCTCACAAAAAGCTAGCGGGAGTCACGGCAATGAGCAGTTCTTC. Its translation is CASSQKASGSHGNEQFF.

The V gene is TRBV3-1 (or the pseudogene TRBV3-2), the J gene TRBJ1-6; no definite D call. V lost 4 bases to trimming and J lost 7 bases, with 11 bases between them. The CDR3 consists of 14 residues. CDR1 and CDR2 from the germline V gene are LGHDT and YNNKEL (reference sequence). CDR3: CASSLRETNSPLHF. In DNA, the CDR3 is TGTGCCAGCAGCCTTAGGGAGACAAATTCACCCCTCCACTTT.

The CDR3 region is CATSDPGRTYNEQFF. CDR3 nucleotides: TGTGCCACCAGTGATCCGGGTCGGACCTACAATGAGCAGTTCTTC. The J gene is TRBJ2-1, the V gene TRBV24-1; no definite D call. There are 15 residues in the CDR3. V lost 3 bases and J 2 bases, leaving 10 bases between the germline ends. CDR1 is KGHDR, CDR2 SFDVKD, per germline.

This rearrangement joins TRBV18 to TRBJ2-2, with D maybe TRBD1 (6 bases). V lost 1 base and J 1 base, leaving 13 bases between the germline ends. The CDR3 covers 17 residues. Germline CDR1 is KGHSH and CDR2 is LQKENI. CDR3 nucleotide sequence: TGTGCCAGCTCACCACAGAGAGGGGGAATGAACACCGGGGAGCTGTTTTTT. Encoded protein: CASSPQRGGMNTGELFF.

This chain joins TRBV27 and TRBJ1-4; the match to TRBD1 covers 8 bases. V lost 3 bases to trimming and J lost 2 bases; unmatched junction nucleotides: 5. The CDR3 totals 16 residues. In germline, CDR1 is MNHEY, CDR2 SMNVEV (reference sequence). CDR3 amino acids: CASSFTGGKTNEKLFF. In nucleotides, the CDR3 is TGTGCCAGCAGTTTCACAGGGGGTAAGACTAATGAAAAACTGTTTTTT.

This rearrangement joins TRBV7-2 to TRBJ1-5; D is perhaps TRBD1 (5 bases). Germline V gene sequence: CDR1 SGHTA, CDR2 FQGNSA. The V gene lost 4 bases and the J gene lost 7 bases, with 17 bases spanning the gap. The CDR3 covers 15 residues. CDR3 sequence reads: CASSSRGGGIQPQHF. The CDR3 DNA sequence: TGTGCCAGCAGCTCCCGGGGTGGGGGGATACAGCCCCAGCATTTT.

This sequence joins TRBV5-6 and TRBJ2-7; 7 bases fit TRBD1. The CDR3 has 17 amino acids. Germline lookup yields CDR1 SGHDT and CDR2 YYEEEE. After removal of 2 bases from V and 4 bases from J, the junction contained 15 bases not matched to a gene. The DNA of the CDR3 is TGTGCCAGCAGCTTATCGAAGTGGGACAGTCGAAGGTACGAGCAGTACTTC. It is translated as CASSLSKWDSRRYEQYF.

The J gene is TRBJ2-1, the V gene TRBV4-3, with TRBD2 identical over 11 bases. Germline loops: CDR1 LGHNA, CDR2 YSLEER. V gave up 4 bases and J gave up 5 bases; unmatched junction bases: 4. The CDR3 loop spans 15 amino acids. The CDR3 coding sequence is TGCGCCAGCAGCCCAGGGACTAGCGGAAACAATGAGCAGTTCTTC. This sequence encodes CASSPGTSGNNEQFF.

The chain employs TRBV20-1 and TRBJ1-2; D is ambiguous. The V end lost 3 bases, the J end lost 4 bases, and 12 bases lay between the germline ends. The CDR3 runs to 13 residues. The germline CDR1 and CDR2 sequences are DFQATT and SNEGSKA (reference sequence). For the CDR3, the DNA is TGCAGTGCTAGTGCGGGGTCCGGCTATGGCTACACCTTC. Protein sequence: CSASAGSGYGYTF.

This sequence joins TRBV30 and TRBJ1-2; tentative D call: TRBD1 (6 bases). Per the germline V gene, CDR1 is GTSNPN and CDR2 is SVGIG (reference sequence). This CDR3 contains 15 residues. V lost 2 bases and J lost 9, with 22 bases in between. The CDR3 nucleotides are TGTGCCTGGAGTACAGGGAGCTTTATAACTATTCGCTACACCTTC. This codes for CAWSTGSFITIRYTF.

The chain carries TRBV5-1 and TRBJ1-5; D is perhaps TRBD1 (5 bases). Germline CDR1 SGHRS, CDR2 YFSETQ. The V end was cut by 4 bases, the J end by 0 bases, with 11 bases between. The CDR3 extends over 15 amino acids. Here the CDR3 reads CASSAGPHSNQPQHF. CDR3 coding DNA: TGCGCCAGCAGCGCGGGACCTCATAGCAATCAGCCCCAGCATTTT.

V is TRBV27 and J is TRBJ2-7, with TRBD2 matching 9 bases. V lost 2 bases, J lost 5 bases, and 13 bases stayed unmatched. CDR1 and CDR2 from the germline V gene are MNHEY and SMNVEV (reference sequence). The CDR3 has 17 residues. CDR3: CASSLRGSGRVPHEQYF. The CDR3 DNA sequence: TGTGCCAGCAGTTTAAGGGGTAGCGGGAGAGTCCCCCACGAGCAGTACTTC.

As concerns this clone: This sample also contains other DNA sequences that code for the same CDR3. The DNA of the CDR3 is TGCGCCAGCAGCCACCCTAGCGGGAGCTCCTACAATGAGCAGTTCTTC. This translates into CASSHPSGSSYNEQFF. V is TRBV4-1 and J is TRBJ2-1, with 10 nucleotides matching TRBD2. In germline, CDR1 is MGHRA, CDR2 YSYEKL. This CDR3 is built from 16 residues. Germline trimming cut 3 bases from V and 0 bases from J; bases unmatched to any gene: 2.

This rearrangement joins TRBV12-3 or TRBV12-4 to TRBJ2-7; TRBD1 aligns across 8 bases. This CDR3 region has 13 residues. V shed 7 bases, J shed 3 bases, and the junction held 5 bases outside the gene matches. The CDR3 reads CASTQGASYEQYF. The CDR3 DNA reads as TGTGCCAGCACCCAGGGGGCGAGCTACGAGCAGTACTTC.

The V gene is TRBV5-1, the J gene TRBJ1-1; the D gene is possibly TRBD1 (5 bases). The germline V gene has CDR1 SGHRS and CDR2 YFSETQ. The CDR3 contains 14 residues. V gave up 4 bases and J gave up 7 bases, with 17 bases separating them. The CDR3 nucleotides read TGCGCCAGCAGCCAGAGCTCGGGGGTTGGTGAAGCTTTCTTT. Its translation is CASSQSSGVGEAFF. The full variable domain, completed using reference TRBV5-1 and TRBJ1-1, is KAGVTQTPRYLIKTRGQQVTLSCSPISGHRSVSWYQQTPGQGLQFLFEYFSETQRNKGNFPGRFSGRQFSNSRSEMNVSTLELGDSALYLCASSQSSGVGEAFFGQGTRLTVV.

The DNA of the CDR3 is TGTGCCACCAGCAGGGCACCCGGACAGGACCTCTACGAGCAGTACTTC. This codes for CATSRAPGQDLYEQYF. The chain carries TRBV15 and TRBJ2-7, with 7 positions matching TRBD1. Unmatched junction bases numbered 11, after V lost 3 bases and J lost 3 bases. The CDR3 has 16 residues. Germline lookup yields CDR1 LNHNV and CDR2 YYDKDF (reference sequence).

This chain connects TRBV27 to TRBJ1-1, with 8 bases lining up with TRBD1. The CDR3 spans 14 residues. Germline V gene lookup returns CDR1 MNHEY and CDR2 SMNVEV (reference sequence). The J segment lost 3 bases and the V segment lost 7 bases, leaving 7 bases of the junction unmatched. The CDR3 spells CASTAGTGHTEAFF. The CDR3, as DNA: TGTGCCAGCACCGCCGGGACAGGCCACACTGAAGCTTTCTTT.

The V gene is TRBV6-5, the J gene TRBJ1-2, with 7 bases that match TRBD1. V trimming: 4 bases; J trimming: 2 bases; junction bases outside the gene matches: 4. CDR3 length: 14 residues. CDR1 is MNHEY, CDR2 SVGAGI, per germline. The CDR3 DNA sequence: TGTGCCAGCAGTTCTCGGACAGGCAACTATGGCTACACCTTC. Its protein is CASSSRTGNYGYTF.